This T cell receptor beta chain stems from a study of T cell changes during pregnancy in multiple sclerosis. Method: immunoSEQ multiplex PCR; TCRdb's copy keeps in-frame clones and lacks some. The sample has tens of thousands of clones, 90% to 95% seen once. The germline gives CDR1 GTSNPN, CDR2 SVGIG (reference sequence). Trimming cost V 0 bases and J 4 bases, with 22 bases left between them. The CDR3 has 18 residues. The source material was CD8+ T cells from peripheral blood mononuclear cells, sampled after pregnancy. The rearrangement uses TRBV30 and TRBJ2-1, with TRBD2 as a possible D gene (7 bases). The source of this sequence is a female donor with multiple sclerosis, enrolled in a pregnancy study. CDR3 nucleotide sequence: TGTGCCTGGAGTGTACAAGGGGGAGGGTACAGGGAATACAATGAGCAGTTCTTC. Translation: CAWSVQGGGYREYNEQFF.